A single sample gave rise to the 25 T cell receptor beta chains below, sequenced in a study of T cells in Graves' hyperthyroidism and ophthalmopathy. Using RNA transcripts as the source, TCR beta CDR3 regions were amplified. The HTBI primer set was used in a first-round RT-PCR of the TCR CDR3. TCRdb re-analysed the multiplex PCR reads in MiXCR, keeping a single row per CDR3 protein. This repertoire shows about 600,000 distinct CDR3 sequences, around 15% found once; its top ten account for roughly 3.5%. The source material was blood. The receptors derive from a woman aged 35 to 49 with Graves' ophthalmopathy.

This clonotype has a count of ten or more. This chain joins TRBV20-1 and TRBJ2-7; TRBD2 matches 7 bases. The CDR3 is 14 amino acids. Per the germline V gene, CDR1 is DFQATT and CDR2 is SNEGSKA (reference sequence). Germline trimming cut 3 bases from V and 3 bases from J; bases unmatched to any gene: 8. This CDR3 is CSARGPRENYEQYF. The CDR3, as DNA: TGCAGTGCTAGGGGTCCGCGGGAGAACTACGAGCAGTACTTC.

At least ten counts were recorded for this clonotype. The chain recombines TRBV30 with TRBJ2-1; 10 bases map to TRBD2. This CDR3 has 15 amino acids. The germline V gene has CDR1 GTSNPN and CDR2 SVGIG (reference sequence). J lost 7 bases, V lost 5 bases, and 11 bases had no gene match. CDR3 residues: CAWSIGSGRGNEQFF. For the CDR3, the DNA is TGTGCCTGGTCCATCGGGAGCGGGAGGGGAAATGAGCAGTTCTTC.

This rearrangement joins TRBV7-9 to TRBJ2-3, with 8 bases that match TRBD2. There are 18 residues in the CDR3. Trimming cost V 4 bases and J 0 bases; bases outside gene matches: 12. From germline, CDR1 is SEHNR and CDR2 FQNEAQ (reference sequence). The CDR3 here is CASSSSVTGTSSTDTQYF. The CDR3 DNA is TGTGCCAGCAGCTCCTCGGTTACCGGGACTAGTAGCACAGATACGCAGTATTTT.

This clonotype has more than one count but fewer than ten. The gene calls are TRBV5-1 and TRBJ2-5; TRBD2 might be the D (6 bases). The V end was cut by 7 bases, the J end by 1 base, with 17 bases between. In germline, CDR1 is SGHRS, CDR2 YFSETQ. This CDR3 spans 15 amino acids. CDR3 in amino acids: CASSTQPGGQETQYF. CDR3 DNA sequence: TGCGCCAGCTCAACTCAGCCCGGGGGCCAAGAGACCCAGTACTTC.

This rearrangement joins TRBV2 to TRBJ2-5; tentative D call: TRBD2 (7 bases). Trimming took 6 bases from V and 3 from J, leaving 14 bases between them. Germline CDR1 is SNHLY and CDR2 is FYNNEI. The CDR3 spans 14 residues. The CDR3 nucleotides read TGTGCCAGCAGGAGGGGGGGGGCAGAAGAGACCCAGTACTTC. It translates to CASRRGGAEETQYF.

This chain connects TRBV12-5 to TRBJ2-2; D ambiguous. The CDR3 runs 13 residues. Germline loops: CDR1 LGHNT, CDR2 FRNRAP. Trimming shortened V by 6 bases and J by 5 bases, and 10 bases separated the two germline ends. In nucleotides, the CDR3 is TGTGCTAGTGGACCGTCCACGACCGGGGAGCTGTTTTTT. This translates into CASGPSTTGELFF.

This clonotype was counted a few times. V usage is TRBV6-1 and J usage is TRBJ1-1; 12 positions match TRBD1. The junction had 10 bases not matched to a gene; V was cut back by 6 bases and J by 5 bases. CDR3 length: 16 amino acids. Germline lookup yields CDR1 MNHNS and CDR2 SASEGT. The CDR3 reads CASSSGTGGGSTEAFF. CDR3 DNA sequence: TGTGCCAGCAGCTCCGGGACAGGGGGCGGATCGACTGAAGCTTTCTTT.

This clonotype was seen repeatedly, ten times or more. V usage is TRBV20-1 and J usage is TRBJ2-5; 7 nucleotides align to TRBD2. J gave up 1 base and V 1 base, and 6 bases lay outside the gene matches. CDR1 is DFQATT, CDR2 SNEGSKA, per germline (reference sequence). The CDR3 runs to 15 residues. CDR3 in DNA: TGCAGTGCTAGAGGGCCTAGCGGAATCCAAGAGACCCAGTACTTC. Protein product: CSARGPSGIQETQYF.

This clonotype occurred many times. V gene TRBV11-2 combines with J gene TRBJ1-1; D remains unclear. V lost 6 bases, J lost 1 base, and 15 bases lay in between. Looked up from germline, CDR1 is SGHAT and CDR2 is FQNNGV. The CDR3 runs to 15 residues. In DNA form, the CDR3 reads TGTGCCAGCAGTCCCTGGGCCTCGGAGAACACTGAAGCTTTCTTT. Its translation is CASSPWASENTEAFF.

The chain joins TRBV7-9 to TRBJ2-1, with D tentatively TRBD2 (5 bases). Between the trimmed V and J ends, which lost 1 base and 7 bases, there was a span of 8 bases. The length of the CDR3 is 13 residues. CDR1 and CDR2 (germline): SEHNR, FQNEAQ (reference sequence). CDR3 protein: CASSLVTRNEQFF. In DNA form, the CDR3 reads TGTGCCAGCAGCTTAGTTACTAGGAATGAGCAGTTCTTC.

There are many counts of this clonotype. V usage is TRBV2 and J usage is TRBJ2-7; 8 nucleotides line up with TRBD2. From germline, CDR1 is SNHLY and CDR2 FYNNEI. V gave up 5 bases and J gave up 0 bases; unmatched junction bases: 6. The CDR3 spans 15 residues. CDR3 in amino acids: CASSRRSGGSYEQYF. DNA for the CDR3: TGTGCCAGCAGTAGACGGAGCGGGGGCTCCTACGAGCAGTACTTC.

This clonotype was seen ten or more times. The chain has TRBV20-1 and TRBJ2-7, with D uncertain. Germline V gene lookup returns CDR1 DFQATT and CDR2 SNEGSKA (reference sequence). Trimming took 3 bases from V and 7 from J, leaving 16 bases between them. The CDR3 length is 13 residues. CDR3 in amino acids: CSASRATEGEQYF. As DNA, the CDR3 is TGCAGTGCTAGTAGGGCCACCGAAGGGGAGCAGTACTTC.

This rearrangement joins TRBV5-5 to TRBJ1-5, with D hard to call. This CDR3 contains 16 residues. V gave up 4 bases and J gave up 0 bases, with 14 bases separating them. Germline CDR1 reads SGHKS; CDR2 reads YYEKEE (reference sequence). The CDR3 loop is CASSPHSRSSNQPQHF. DNA for the CDR3: TGTGCCAGCAGCCCGCATAGTAGGTCTAGCAATCAGCCCCAGCATTTT.

This clonotype has ten or more counts. This CDR3 is CASSLEAADQNTEAFF. In nucleotides, the CDR3 is TGCGCCAGCAGCTTGGAGGCCGCGGACCAGAACACTGAAGCTTTCTTT. The chain couples TRBV5-1 to TRBJ1-1; D is undetermined. Deletions cut 0 bases from V and 1 base from J, with 13 bases between. CDR3 size: 16 residues. Germline assignment: CDR1 SGHRS and CDR2 YFSETQ.

The V call is TRBV6-5, the J call TRBJ2-5, with D possibly TRBD2 on 6 matching bases. Per the germline V gene, CDR1 is MNHEY and CDR2 is SVGAGI. V was clipped by 0 bases and J by 6 bases, with 23 bases between them. The CDR3 has 18 amino acids. The CDR3 spells CASSYSGSSGGIVKTQYF. The DNA for the CDR3 is TGTGCCAGCAGTTACTCGGGCTCTAGTGGGGGGATCGTAAAGACCCAGTACTTC.

This clonotype was observed a handful of times. This chain uses TRBV7-9 with TRBJ1-1; D not certain. V was trimmed by 6 bases and J by 6 bases, leaving 17 bases between them. The CDR3 extends over 14 amino acids. The germline V gene has CDR1 SEHNR and CDR2 FQNEAQ (reference sequence). CDR3 nucleotide sequence: TGTGCCAGCAGTTTTGGTCTGGGAAAGGCTGAAGCTTTCTTT. This sequence encodes CASSFGLGKAEAFF.

A few counts support this clonotype. The rearrangement joins TRBV7-2 to TRBJ2-1, with 12 bases that match TRBD2. With 1 base clipped from V and 8 bases from J, the junction kept 12 bases outside the gene matches. CDR3 size: 18 residues. Germline CDR1 is SGHTA and CDR2 is FQGNSA. The CDR3 spells CASSLEASGGADFYEQFF. DNA for the CDR3: TGTGCCAGCAGCTTAGAGGCTAGCGGGGGGGCTGACTTCTATGAGCAGTTCTTC. Full variable domain (outside the CDR3, taken from reference TRBV7-2 and TRBJ2-1): GAGVSQSPSNKVTEKGKDVELRCDPISGHTALYWYRQSLGQGLEFLIYFQGNSAPDKSGLPSDRFSAERTGGSVSTLTIQRTQQEDSAVYLCASSLEASGGADFYEQFFGPGTRLTVL.

The rearrangement links TRBV7-9 to TRBJ1-1, with a weak D call TRBD1 (6 bases). Trimming pared 5 bases from V and 6 bases from J, leaving 22 bases between. CDR1 is SEHNR, CDR2 FQNEAQ, per germline (reference sequence). The CDR3 sequence is 16 residues long. The CDR3 is CASSPGPGGAGAEAFF. CDR3 DNA: TGTGCCAGCAGCCCAGGGCCCGGGGGGGCGGGAGCTGAAGCTTTCTTT.

The chain couples TRBV28 to TRBJ1-5, with D possibly being TRBD1 (5 bases). Germline V gene sequence: CDR1 MDHEN, CDR2 SYDVKM. V gave up 5 bases and J gave up 4 bases, with 12 bases separating them. The CDR3 length is 14 residues. CDR3 sequence: CASSEQWGNQPQHF. CDR3 nucleotides: TGTGCCAGCAGTGAACAGTGGGGGAATCAGCCCCAGCATTTT.

This clonotype was seen many times. The V and J genes are TRBV6-1 and TRBJ1-2; D perhaps matches TRBD1 (6 bases). V was cut by 6 bases and J by 2 bases, with 10 bases left in between. From germline, CDR1 is MNHNS and CDR2 SASEGT. There are 13 residues in the CDR3. The CDR3 spells CASRDQGNYGYTF. CDR3 nucleotide sequence: TGTGCCAGCAGGGACCAGGGGAACTATGGCTACACCTTC.

As to this clonotype: Since a much larger clone is just one base distant, this may be a read error. The chain carries TRBV7-9 and TRBJ1-1; possible D gene TRBD1, 5 bases. The CDR3 loop spans 14 amino acids. Germline CDR1 SEHNR, CDR2 FQNEAQ (reference sequence). The CDR3 DNA follows: TGTGCCGGCAGCCTAATGATGGGGACCACTGAAGCTTTCTTT. Protein sequence: CAGSLMMGTTEAFF. Using reference TRBV7-9 and TRBJ1-1 for the parts outside the CDR3, the full variable domain is DTGVSQNPRHKITKRGQNVTFRCDPISEHNRLYWYRQTLGQGPEFLTYFQNEAQLEKSRLLSDRFSAERPKGSFSTLEIQRTEQGDSAMYLCAGSLMMGTTEAFFGQGTRLTVV.

This clonotype was counted ten times or more. This sequence joins TRBV2 and TRBJ2-3, with 8 bases identical to TRBD2. Germline loops: CDR1 SNHLY, CDR2 FYNNEI. Losses at the gene ends were 6 bases for V and 3 bases for J; bases not matched to a gene: 14. This CDR3 region has 17 residues. The CDR3 DNA reads TGTGCCAGCAGCCCAATCCTGGCGGGAGGACGAACAGATACGCAGTATTTT. Translating gives CASSPILAGGRTDTQYF. The whole variable domain, remainder taken from reference TRBV2 and TRBJ2-3, is EPEVTQTPSHQVTQMGQEVILRCVPISNHLYFYWYRQILGQKVEFLVSFYNNEISEKSEIFDDQFSVERPDGSNFTLKIRSTKLEDSAMYFCASSPILAGGRTDTQYFGPGTRLTVL.

The gene calls are TRBV5-1 and TRBJ2-1; 9 bases match TRBD2. V lost 3 bases, J lost 6 bases, and 13 bases stayed unmatched. This CDR3 region has 17 residues. CDR1 is SGHRS and CDR2 is YFSETQ in the germline V gene. As DNA, the CDR3 is TGCGCCAGCAGCTCCAAGTTAGCGGGAGCTGCCAGCAATGAGCAGTTCTTC. Encoded protein: CASSSKLAGAASNEQFF.

The table lists this clonotype with many counts. The gene calls are TRBV9 and TRBJ2-3; possible D gene TRBD2, 5 bases. CDR1 SGDLS and CDR2 YYNGEE come from the germline V gene. The germline V and J ends were trimmed by 0 bases and 2 bases, with 7 bases remaining between them. This CDR3 has 14 amino acids. CDR3 nucleotides: TGTGCCAGCAGCGTAGAAGACTACACAGATACGCAGTATTTT. Translating gives CASSVEDYTDTQYF. Full variable domain (remainder filled in from reference TRBV9 and TRBJ2-3): DSGVTQTPKHLITATGQRVTLRCSPRSGDLSVYWYQQSLDQGLQFLIQYYNGEERAKGNILERFSAQQFPDLHSELNLSSLELGDSALYFCASSVEDYTDTQYFGPGTRLTVL.

CDR3 sequence: CASSLGLTSEQYF. The DNA of the CDR3 is TGTGCCAGCAGTCTCGGACTAACTAGCGAGCAGTACTTC. The V and J genes are TRBV6-5 and TRBJ2-7; possibly TRBD2 for D (6 bases). The CDR3 runs 13 residues. The V end was cut by 5 bases, the J end by 6 bases, with 14 bases between. Germline V gives CDR1 MNHEY, CDR2 SVGAGI.